One sample yielded the 20 T cell receptor beta chains listed below, sequenced in a study of cytomegalovirus exposure and HLA in healthy donors. 60 Vbeta and 13 Jbeta primers were used in PCR. The method was immunoSEQ multiplex PCR; TCRdb's version includes in-frame clones alone and lacks a portion of them. The table shows about 96,000 clones, with under 85% occurring only once. Sequencing was carried out using PBMCs. These receptors came from a female donor in good health and CMV-seropositive.

The rearrangement uses TRBV13 and TRBJ2-7; 7 nucleotides agree with TRBD1. Looked up from germline, CDR1 is PRHDT and CDR2 is FYEKMQ (reference sequence). The CDR3 runs 14 residues. The V segment lost 5 bases and the J segment 6 bases; nucleotides outside the gene matches: 10. The CDR3 coding sequence is TGTGCCAGCAGCCCTGAAGGGACAGTACGCGAGCAGTACTTC. This encodes CASSPEGTVREQYF.

This clone has just a few counts. This sequence joins TRBV6-6 and TRBJ2-7; the match to TRBD1 covers 9 bases. Trimming took 5 bases from V and 2 from J; bases not matched to a gene: 7. This CDR3 region has 15 residues. The V gene's germline CDR1 is MNHNY and CDR2 SVGAGI (reference sequence). CDR3 in amino acids: CASSPPGQGTYEQYF. The DNA for the CDR3 is TGTGCCAGCAGTCCCCCGGGACAGGGCACCTACGAGCAGTACTTC.

In its sample, this clone was seen once. The chain recombines TRBV4-3 with TRBJ2-3; 8 nucleotides align to TRBD1. The trim removed 4 bases at V and 1 base at J, leaving 4 bases unmatched. This CDR3 spans 15 amino acids. Looked up from germline, CDR1 is LGHNA and CDR2 is YSLEER. The DNA of the CDR3 is TGCGCCAGCAGCCGGACAGGGCTTCGCACAGATACGCAGTATTTT. Translation gives CASSRTGLRTDTQYF.

This clone occurred a few times. The rearrangement uses TRBV28 and TRBJ1-5; D is ambiguous. The germline V gene encodes CDR1 MDHEN and CDR2 SYDVKM. V shed 2 bases and J shed 5 bases, with 10 bases lying between them. The CDR3 covers 14 residues. The CDR3 region is CASSLLRTDQPQHF. CDR3 sequence (DNA): TGTGCCAGCAGTTTACTTAGAACAGATCAGCCCCAGCATTTT.

The rearrangement joins TRBV2 to TRBJ1-5; TRBD1 is a possible D gene (6 bases). V shed 6 bases and J shed 3 bases, with 9 bases lying between them. Looked up from germline, CDR1 is SNHLY and CDR2 is FYNNEI. The CDR3 sequence is 13 residues long. CDR3 nucleotide sequence: TGTGCCAGCAGGACAGGCCTCAATCAGCCCCAGCATTTT. The encoded protein is CASRTGLNQPQHF.

V gene TRBV5-8 combines with J gene TRBJ2-7, with 8 bases aligning to TRBD2. This CDR3 is 15 amino acids long. V trimming: 0 bases; J trimming: 2 bases; junction bases outside the gene matches: 4. CDR1 is SGHTS and CDR2 is YDEGEE in the germline V gene. Written as DNA, the CDR3 is TGTGCCAGCAGCTTGGGCCACGGGGGGGCCTACGAGCAGTACTTC. It codes for CASSLGHGGAYEQYF.

The chain has TRBV15 and TRBJ1-2, with D hard to call. Germline V gene lookup returns CDR1 LNHNV and CDR2 YYDKDF (reference sequence). The length of the CDR3 is 12 residues. The ends were cut back, 1 base at V and 8 bases at J, with 8 bases in the middle. The CDR3 reads CATSRANGGYTF. The CDR3 DNA reads as TGTGCCACCAGCAGAGCCAACGGGGGCTACACCTTC.

The rearrangement links TRBV6-5 to TRBJ1-6, with TRBD1 identical over 7 bases. V lost 0 bases to trimming and J lost 10 bases; unmatched junction nucleotides: 6. The CDR3 spans 15 residues. Germline CDR1 reads MNHEY; CDR2 reads SVGAGI. The DNA for the CDR3 is TGTGCCAGCAGTTACTCGTTAACAGGGGAGTCACCCCTCCACTTT. Its protein is CASSYSLTGESPLHF.

The gene calls are TRBV28 and TRBJ2-7; 9 nucleotides line up with TRBD2. The CDR3 spans 14 residues. Trimming took 3 bases from V and 9 from J; bases not matched to a gene: 9. From germline, CDR1 is MDHEN and CDR2 SYDVKM. CDR3 loop: CASSFEGTSPRQYF. As DNA, the CDR3 is TGTGCCAGCAGTTTCGAGGGGACTAGCCCTAGGCAGTACTTC.

This clone occurred a few times. The chain recombines TRBV2 with TRBJ2-1; 7 positions match TRBD2. CDR1 and CDR2 from the germline V gene are SNHLY and FYNNEI. The CDR3 loop spans 15 amino acids. Trimming at V came to 3 bases and at J to 4 bases, leaving 6 bases not matched to a gene. The CDR3 nucleotides are TGTGCCAGCAGTGACGACCAGGGAGGGTACAATGAGCAGTTCTTC. Protein: CASSDDQGGYNEQFF.

The V gene is TRBV29-1, the J gene TRBJ1-5; D is perhaps TRBD1 (6 bases). This CDR3 has 14 amino acids. The germline V and J ends were trimmed by 3 bases and 2 bases, with 11 bases remaining between them. The V gene's germline CDR1 is SQVTM and CDR2 ANQGSEA. The CDR3 here is CSVEGAHGNQPQHF. Here the CDR3 DNA reads TGCAGCGTTGAGGGGGCACACGGCAATCAGCCCCAGCATTTT.

The rearrangement joins TRBV5-1 to TRBJ2-1; 16 bases map to TRBD2. The V gene's germline CDR1 is SGHRS and CDR2 YFSETQ. The CDR3 spans 18 residues. V trimming: 0 bases; J trimming: 6 bases; junction bases outside the gene matches: 6. CDR3 bases: TGCGCCAGCAGCTTGGGCGGGACTAGCGGGAGGGGTGGCAATGAGCAGTTCTTC. It specifies CASSLGGTSGRGGNEQFF. The full variable domain, in which reference TRBV5-1 and TRBJ2-1 provide the parts outside the CDR3, is KAGVTQTPRYLIKTRGQQVTLSCSPISGHRSVSWYQQTPGQGLQFLFEYFSETQRNKGNFPGRFSGRQFSNSRSEMNVSTLELGDSALYLCASSLGGTSGRGGNEQFFGPGTRLTVL.

This clone was observed a few times. The rearrangement joins TRBV5-1 to TRBJ1-4; the D is unclear. CDR3 length: 13 amino acids. Deletions cut 7 bases from V and 4 bases from J, with 11 bases between. The germline gives CDR1 SGHRS, CDR2 YFSETQ. Here the CDR3 reads CASQEGYNEKLFF. CDR3 in DNA: TGCGCCAGCCAGGAGGGATATAATGAAAAACTGTTTTTT.

The chain carries TRBV7-8 and TRBJ2-7; D not resolved. Germline CDR1 reads SGHVS; CDR2 reads FQNEAQ. Trimming left V 5 bases short and J 1 base short, with 12 bases between. This CDR3 is 14 amino acids long. This chain's CDR3 is CASSVEQLSYEQYV. CDR3 DNA sequence: TGTGCCAGCAGCGTGGAACAACTATCCTACGAGCAGTACGTC.

This clone has just one count. The genes are TRBV7-9 and TRBJ2-5; tentative D call: TRBD2 (5 bases). Germline V gene sequence: CDR1 SEHNR, CDR2 FQNEAQ (reference sequence). The CDR3 length is 15 residues. The ends were cut back, 5 bases at V and 5 bases at J, with 18 bases in the middle. The CDR3 protein is CASSPPRDLRETQYF. The CDR3 coding sequence is TGTGCCAGCAGCCCCCCACGGGATTTGAGGGAGACCCAGTACTTC.

The chain couples TRBV5-6 to TRBJ2-1, with 9 nucleotides matching TRBD1. Germline assignment: CDR1 SGHDT and CDR2 YYEEEE. V lost 7 bases to trimming and J lost 7 bases; unmatched junction nucleotides: 6. This CDR3 region has 13 residues. The CDR3 coding sequence is TGTGCCAGCCGCACAGGGGGCAGAAATGAGCAGTTCTTC. Protein: CASRTGGRNEQFF.

The V call is TRBV11-2, the J call TRBJ1-1, with 7 nucleotides matching TRBD1. V gave up 1 base and J gave up 4 bases; unmatched junction bases: 6. Germline V CDR1 and CDR2: SGHAT, FQNNGV. The CDR3 has 15 residues. CDR3 region: CASSLGRQGGTEAFF. In DNA form, the CDR3 reads TGTGCCAGCAGCTTAGGCCGACAGGGAGGCACTGAAGCTTTCTTT.

This chain connects TRBV5-1 to TRBJ2-5; 8 bases line up with TRBD1. The J call may be mistaken, given a closer DNA end match to TRBJ2-7. Germline V CDR1 and CDR2: SGHRS, YFSETQ. The CDR3 contains 14 residues. CDR3: CASSYGQGPYEQYF. The CDR3 DNA follows: TGCGCCAGCAGCTACGGACAGGGCCCCTACGAGCAGTACTTC.

This clone was recorded only once. This sequence joins TRBV7-2 and TRBJ2-7, with 11 bases identical to TRBD1. Germline CDR1 reads SGHTA; CDR2 reads FQGNSA. The CDR3 covers 15 residues. Germline trimming cut 1 base from V and 3 bases from J; bases unmatched to any gene: 2. This CDR3 reads CASSLVGTGGYEQYF. CDR3 sequence (DNA): TGTGCCAGCAGCTTAGTTGGGACAGGGGGCTACGAGCAGTACTTC.

V gene TRBV5-4 combines with J gene TRBJ2-1, with D maybe TRBD2 (5 bases). The CDR3 extends over 15 amino acids. Germline lookup yields CDR1 SGHNT and CDR2 YYREEE (reference sequence). Trimming pared 3 bases from V and 4 bases from J, leaving 14 bases between. In DNA form, the CDR3 reads TGTGCCAGCAGCTACGGACTGGGAAGATACAATGAGCAGTTCTTC. This sequence encodes CASSYGLGRYNEQFF. The variable domain in full, with the rest retrieved from reference TRBV5-4 and TRBJ2-1, is ETGVTQSPTHLIKTRGQQVTLRCSSQSGHNTVSWYQQALGQGPQFIFQYYREEENGRGNFPPRFSGLQFPNYSSELNVNALELDDSALYLCASSYGLGRYNEQFFGPGTRLTVL.